Sequencing of this TCR beta chain was carried out in a study of beta chain features in type 1 diabetes. Overall study findings and caveats: Unsettled here was the matter of whether HLA type influences TCRB rearrangement. Type 1 diabetes patients showed a moderate but significant shortening of TCRB CDR3s in all four CD4+ subsets.

From germline, CDR1 is SGHNT and CDR2 YYREEE (reference sequence). CDR3 length: 15 residues. V lost 4 bases and J lost 6, with 17 bases in between. This clone was counted only a few times. What it binds is not known. The sequenced template was cDNA made from the entire isolated RNA. Libraries were prepared by immunoSEQ multiplex PCR; TCRdb keeps only in-frame clonotypes and omits some of them. Altogether about 320,000 clones are present, 12% to 15% being singletons, with the ten largest covering over 5%. The genes are TRBV5-4 and TRBJ1-3; D may be TRBD1 (5 bases). This receptor was taken from a man between 25 and 39 years old in good health. Sequencing input: central memory CD4+ T cells from blood. For the CDR3, the DNA is TGTGCCAGCAGCCAAGATGATCGCAGGGAAAACACCATATATTTT. It yields the protein CASSQDDRRENTIYF.